These 5 T cell receptor beta chains share one sample of origin, sequenced in a study of T cell repertoires in cytomegalovirus infection. TCRdb reprocessed the reads via MiXCR and lists one record per CDR3 protein. Of around 740,000 distinct CDR3 sequences in the sample, approximately 34% were seen once. Sequencing input: PBMCs. These receptors all stem from a human donor in good health (CMV status not recorded). Some clones in this sample may be carry-over from other donors' samples.

This rearrangement joins TRBV7-9 to TRBJ1-4; TRBD1 agrees at 7 bases. Germline V gives CDR1 SEHNR, CDR2 FQNEAQ (reference sequence). With V trimmed by 4 bases and J by 6 bases, 11 bases remained unmatched. This CDR3 is built from 16 residues. The CDR3 here is CASSSWWGQTDEKLFF. Here the CDR3 DNA reads TGTGCCAGCAGCTCTTGGTGGGGACAGACGGATGAAAAACTGTTTTTT.

This clonotype was seen only a few times. The chain carries TRBV5-5 and TRBJ1-6; D ambiguous. Looked up from germline, CDR1 is SGHKS and CDR2 is YYEKEE (reference sequence). The V gene lost 4 bases and the J gene lost 6 bases, with 14 bases spanning the gap. The CDR3 has 15 residues. CDR3 nucleotide sequence: TGTGCCAGCAGCGTACTACAGATTAGTAATTCACCCCTCCACTTT. This encodes CASSVLQISNSPLHF.

The chain uses TRBV19 and TRBJ1-5; 7 nucleotides agree with TRBD1. This CDR3 is 14 amino acids long. Trimming removed 3 bases from V and 7 bases from J; junction bases left unmatched: 6. The germline CDR1 and CDR2 sequences are LNHDA and SQIVND (reference sequence). The CDR3, as DNA: TGTGCCAGTAGTATTTTGGTAGGGGGCCAGCCCCAGCATTTT. It encodes CASSILVGGQPQHF.

This clonotype was counted between two and nine times. The rearrangement joins TRBV28 to TRBJ2-1, with D uncertain. Germline-derived CDR1 and CDR2 are MDHEN and SYDVKM. This CDR3 has 15 amino acids. V gave up 6 bases and J gave up 0 bases, with 12 bases separating them. The CDR3 sequence: CASRQPISSYNEQFF. As DNA, the CDR3 is TGTGCCAGCAGACAGCCTATAAGCTCCTACAATGAGCAGTTCTTC.

V and J are TRBV28 and TRBJ2-2; D call uncertain. Germline V gives CDR1 MDHEN, CDR2 SYDVKM. The CDR3 sequence is 14 residues long. Trimming cost V 6 bases and J 4 bases, with 12 bases left between them. CDR3 sequence reads: CASRSTWTTGELFF. Here the CDR3 DNA reads TGTGCCAGCAGATCGACCTGGACCACCGGGGAGCTGTTTTTT.